This TCR beta chain was identified during a study of OX40 agonist ivuxolimab in advanced cancers. Measured with immunoSEQ multiplex PCR; TCRdb has only the in-frame clones, and not every one. Of roughly 63,000 clones listed, 85% to 90% were seen once; the top ten hold about 10%. Study-wide results and limits: Clonal expansion in partial responders at 0.1-3.0 mg/kg ranked among the lowest.

Note on this clone: Its antigen is not known.

With V trimmed by 11 bases and J by 5 bases, 5 bases remained unmatched. The germline V gene has CDR1 MNHEY and CDR2 SVGAGI. The CDR3 is 13 amino acids. Autoimmune disease history or systemic immunosuppression led to patients being barred. This sequence originates from an adult with an advanced solid tumor such as melanoma, head and neck, liver or kidney cancer. The chain has TRBV6-5 and TRBJ1-4; 10 bases fit TRBD1. The starting material was CD4+ or CD8+ T cells sorted from blood, obtained in a trial of the OX40 agonist ivuxolimab. CDR3 residues: CASRTGGNEKLFF. DNA for the CDR3: TGTGCCTCCCGGACAGGGGGGAATGAAAAACTGTTTTTT.